This TCR beta chain was sequenced in a study of shared clonotypes between healthy human individuals. Study-level results: Lower generation probabilities were found for non-shared clonotypes than for those shared by all four donors.

Recent acute infections and vaccinations were absent in the healthy HIV-negative adult donors. The split of CD4+ cells yielded CD45RA+ naive and CD45RA-negative memory subsets. Replicate PCRs run on sorted subsets employed approximately 0.2 ug DNA, 25,000 to 35,000 T cell genomes. Generated by immunoSEQ multiplex PCR, the TCRdb table keeps only in-frame clones and is missing some. This table has around 1.6 million clones, under 99% appearing once. Deletions cut 2 bases from V and 3 bases from J, with 5 bases between. Germline CDR1 reads GTSNPN; CDR2 reads SVGIG (reference sequence). The CDR3 contains 12 residues. Note on this clone: The antigen is not known.

Material: naive CD4+ T cells sorted from blood. Regarding subset: CD45RA+ positively selected. The chain recombines TRBV30 with TRBJ2-1; D is ambiguous. The sequence was obtained from a man aged 25 to 45 in good health. The CDR3 bases are TGTGCCTGGAGTACGAGCTACAATGAGCAGTTCTTC. Encoded protein: CAWSTSYNEQFF.